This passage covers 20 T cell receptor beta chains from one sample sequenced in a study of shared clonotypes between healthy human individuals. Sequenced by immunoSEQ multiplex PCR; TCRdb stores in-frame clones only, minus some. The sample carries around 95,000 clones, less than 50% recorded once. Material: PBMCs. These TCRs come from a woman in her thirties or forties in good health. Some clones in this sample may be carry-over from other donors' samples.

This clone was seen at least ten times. The CDR3 here is CAISESPVRASGNTIYF. For the CDR3, the DNA is TGTGCCATCAGTGAGTCTCCAGTGAGGGCCTCTGGAAACACCATATATTTT. This chain links TRBV10-3 with TRBJ1-3; D is undetermined. V dropped 0 bases and J dropped 0 bases, with 12 bases sitting between them. This CDR3 is built from 17 residues. Germline V gene lookup returns CDR1 ENHRY and CDR2 SYGVKD.

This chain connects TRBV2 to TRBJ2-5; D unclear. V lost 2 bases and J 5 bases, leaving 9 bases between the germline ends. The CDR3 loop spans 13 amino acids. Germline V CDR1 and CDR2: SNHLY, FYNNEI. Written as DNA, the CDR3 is TGTGCCAGCAGTGAAACTGACGAGGAGACCCAGTACTTC. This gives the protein CASSETDEETQYF.

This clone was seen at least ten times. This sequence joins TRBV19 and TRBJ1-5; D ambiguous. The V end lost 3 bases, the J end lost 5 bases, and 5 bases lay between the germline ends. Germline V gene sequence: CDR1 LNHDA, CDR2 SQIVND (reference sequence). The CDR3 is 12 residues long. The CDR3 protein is CASSIGDQPQHF. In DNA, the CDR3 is TGTGCCAGTAGTATCGGTGATCAGCCCCAGCATTTT.

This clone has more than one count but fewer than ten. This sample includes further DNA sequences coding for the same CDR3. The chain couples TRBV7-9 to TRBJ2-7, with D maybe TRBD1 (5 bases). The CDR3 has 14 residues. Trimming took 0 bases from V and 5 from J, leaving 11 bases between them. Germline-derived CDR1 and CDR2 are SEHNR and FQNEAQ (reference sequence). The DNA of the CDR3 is TGTGCCAGCAGCTTAGCCGACAGTGTCCACGAGCAGTACTTC. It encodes CASSLADSVHEQYF.

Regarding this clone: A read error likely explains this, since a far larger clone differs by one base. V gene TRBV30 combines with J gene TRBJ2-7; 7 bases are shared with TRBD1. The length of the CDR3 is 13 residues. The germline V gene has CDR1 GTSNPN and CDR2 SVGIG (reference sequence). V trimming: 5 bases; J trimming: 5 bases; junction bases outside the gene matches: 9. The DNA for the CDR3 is TGTGCCTGGGGCAGACAGGGTGCCCACGAGCAGTACTTC. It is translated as CAWGRQGAHEQYF.

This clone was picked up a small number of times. CDR3 DNA: TGTGCCAGCAGCTTAGATGGCGGGAATACGCAGTATTTT. Translated, it gives CASSLDGGNTQYF. The chain carries TRBV7-2 and TRBJ2-3; D might be TRBD2 (6 bases). Germline CDR1 SGHTA, CDR2 FQGNSA. The V end was cut by 1 base, the J end by 7 bases, with 9 bases between. The CDR3 is made up of 13 amino acids.

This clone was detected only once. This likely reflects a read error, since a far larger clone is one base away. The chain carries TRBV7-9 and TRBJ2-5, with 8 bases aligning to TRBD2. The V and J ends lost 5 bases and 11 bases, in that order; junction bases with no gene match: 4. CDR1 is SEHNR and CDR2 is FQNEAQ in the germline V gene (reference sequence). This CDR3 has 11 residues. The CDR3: CASSAAGEQYF. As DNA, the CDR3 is TGTGCCAGCAGCGCAGCGGGGGAGCAGTACTTC.

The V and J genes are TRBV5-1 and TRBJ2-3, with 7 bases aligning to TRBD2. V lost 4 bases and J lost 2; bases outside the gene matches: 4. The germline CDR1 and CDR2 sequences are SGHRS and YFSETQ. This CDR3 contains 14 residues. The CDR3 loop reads CASSAGLNTDTQYF. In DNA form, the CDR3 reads TGCGCCAGCAGCGCGGGACTAAACACAGATACGCAGTATTTT.

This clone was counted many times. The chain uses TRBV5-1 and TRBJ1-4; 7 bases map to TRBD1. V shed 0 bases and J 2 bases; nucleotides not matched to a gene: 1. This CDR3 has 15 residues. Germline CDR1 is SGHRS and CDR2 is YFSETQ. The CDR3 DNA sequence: TGCGCCAGCAGCTTGGAGACAGGGACTAATGAAAAACTGTTTTTT. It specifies CASSLETGTNEKLFF.

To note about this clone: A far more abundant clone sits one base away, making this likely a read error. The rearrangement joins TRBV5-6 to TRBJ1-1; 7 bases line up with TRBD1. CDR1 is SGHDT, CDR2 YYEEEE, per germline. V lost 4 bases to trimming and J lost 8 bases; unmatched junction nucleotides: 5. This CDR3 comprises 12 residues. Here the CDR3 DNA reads TGTGCCAGCAGCCTCGACAGGGTAGAAGCTTTCTTT. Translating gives CASSLDRVEAFF.

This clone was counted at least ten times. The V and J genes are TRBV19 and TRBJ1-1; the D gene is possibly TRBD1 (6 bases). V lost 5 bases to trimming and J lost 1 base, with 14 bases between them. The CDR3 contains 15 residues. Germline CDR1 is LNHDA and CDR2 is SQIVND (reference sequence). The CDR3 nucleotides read TGTGCCAGTAGTTTGCAGGGGTCGGCGAACACTGAAGCTTTCTTT. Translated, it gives CASSLQGSANTEAFF. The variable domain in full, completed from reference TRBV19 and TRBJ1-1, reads DGGITQSPKYLFRKEGQNVTLSCEQNLNHDAMYWYRQDPGQGLRLIYYSQIVNDFQKGDIAEGYSVSREKKESFPLTVTSAQKNPTAFYLCASSLQGSANTEAFFGQGTRLTVV.

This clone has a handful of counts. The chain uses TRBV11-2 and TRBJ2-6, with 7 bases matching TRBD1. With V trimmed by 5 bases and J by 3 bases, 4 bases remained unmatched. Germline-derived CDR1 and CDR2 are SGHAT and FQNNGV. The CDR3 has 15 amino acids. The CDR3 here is CASSPDRVGANVLTF. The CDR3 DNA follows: TGTGCCAGCAGCCCAGACAGGGTTGGGGCCAACGTCCTGACTTTC. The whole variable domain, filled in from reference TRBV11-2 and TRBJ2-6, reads EAGVAQSPRYKIIEKRQSVAFWCNPISGHATLYWYQQILGQGPKLLIQFQNNGVVDDSQLPKDRFSAERLKGVDSTLKIQPAKLEDSAVYLCASSPDRVGANVLTFGAGSRLTVL.

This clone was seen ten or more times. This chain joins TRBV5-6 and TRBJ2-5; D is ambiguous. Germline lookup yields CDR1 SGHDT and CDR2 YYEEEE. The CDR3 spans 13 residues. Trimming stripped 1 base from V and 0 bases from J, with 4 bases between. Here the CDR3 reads CASSLYNQETQYF. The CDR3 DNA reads TGTGCCAGCAGCTTGTACAACCAAGAGACCCAGTACTTC. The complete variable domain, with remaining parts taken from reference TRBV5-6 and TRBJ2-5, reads DAGVTQSPTHLIKTRGQQVTLRCSPKSGHDTVSWYQQALGQGPQFIFQYYEEEERQRGNFPDRFSGHQFPNYSSELNVNALLLGDSALYLCASSLYNQETQYFGPGTRLLVL.

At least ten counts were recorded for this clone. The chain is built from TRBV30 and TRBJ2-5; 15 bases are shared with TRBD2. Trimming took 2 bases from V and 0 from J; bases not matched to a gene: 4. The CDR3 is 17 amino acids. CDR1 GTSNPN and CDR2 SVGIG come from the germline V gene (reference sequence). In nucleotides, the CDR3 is TGTGCCTGGAGTTTAGGACTAGCGGGAGGGTACCAAGAGACCCAGTACTTC. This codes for CAWSLGLAGGYQETQYF.

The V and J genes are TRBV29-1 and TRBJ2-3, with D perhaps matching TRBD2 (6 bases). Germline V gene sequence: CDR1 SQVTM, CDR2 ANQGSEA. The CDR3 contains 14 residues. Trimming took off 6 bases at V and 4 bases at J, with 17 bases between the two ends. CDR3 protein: CSVVGTPGADTQYF. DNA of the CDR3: TGCAGCGTAGTCGGGACCCCGGGGGCAGATACGCAGTATTTT.

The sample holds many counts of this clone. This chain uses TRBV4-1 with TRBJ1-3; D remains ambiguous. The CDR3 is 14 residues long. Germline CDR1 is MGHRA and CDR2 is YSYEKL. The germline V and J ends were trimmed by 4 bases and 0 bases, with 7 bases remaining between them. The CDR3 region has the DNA TGCGCCAGCAGCCCCGAGTTCTCTGGAAACACCATATATTTT. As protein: CASSPEFSGNTIYF.

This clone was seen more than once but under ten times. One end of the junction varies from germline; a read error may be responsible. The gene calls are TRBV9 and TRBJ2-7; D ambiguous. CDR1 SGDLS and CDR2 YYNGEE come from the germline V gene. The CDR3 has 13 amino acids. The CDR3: CASSVHFSSEQYF. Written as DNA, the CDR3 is TGTGCCAGCAGCGTACATTTCTCCTCCGAGCAGTACTTC. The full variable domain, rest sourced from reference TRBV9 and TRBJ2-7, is DSGVTQTPKHLITATGQRVTLRCSPRSGDLSVYWYQQSLDQGLQFLIQYYNGEERAKGNILERFSAQQFPDLHSELNLSSLELGDSALYFCASSVHFSSEQYFGPGTRLTVT.

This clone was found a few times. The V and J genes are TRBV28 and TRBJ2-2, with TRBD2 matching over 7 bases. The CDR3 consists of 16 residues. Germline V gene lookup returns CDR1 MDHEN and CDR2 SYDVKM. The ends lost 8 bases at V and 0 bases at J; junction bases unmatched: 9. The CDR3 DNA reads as TGTGCCAGCCCGCCTAGCGGAGCCGCGAACACCGGGGAGCTGTTTTTT. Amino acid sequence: CASPPSGAANTGELFF.

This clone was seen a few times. The CDR3 nucleotides read TGTGCCAGCAGCCCGGGAGGGGCGATCACTGAAGCTTTCTTT. Its protein is CASSPGGAITEAFF. The genes are TRBV6-6 and TRBJ1-1, with D tentatively TRBD1 (5 bases). The germline CDR1 and CDR2 sequences are MNHNY and SVGAGI (reference sequence). CDR3 size: 14 residues. V gave up 6 bases and J gave up 4 bases, with 15 bases separating them.

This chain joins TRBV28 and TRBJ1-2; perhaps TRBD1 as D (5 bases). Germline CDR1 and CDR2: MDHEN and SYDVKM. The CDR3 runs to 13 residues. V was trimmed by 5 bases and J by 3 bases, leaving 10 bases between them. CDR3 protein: CASSATVHYGYTF. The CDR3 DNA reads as TGTGCCAGCAGTGCGACAGTTCACTATGGCTACACCTTC.